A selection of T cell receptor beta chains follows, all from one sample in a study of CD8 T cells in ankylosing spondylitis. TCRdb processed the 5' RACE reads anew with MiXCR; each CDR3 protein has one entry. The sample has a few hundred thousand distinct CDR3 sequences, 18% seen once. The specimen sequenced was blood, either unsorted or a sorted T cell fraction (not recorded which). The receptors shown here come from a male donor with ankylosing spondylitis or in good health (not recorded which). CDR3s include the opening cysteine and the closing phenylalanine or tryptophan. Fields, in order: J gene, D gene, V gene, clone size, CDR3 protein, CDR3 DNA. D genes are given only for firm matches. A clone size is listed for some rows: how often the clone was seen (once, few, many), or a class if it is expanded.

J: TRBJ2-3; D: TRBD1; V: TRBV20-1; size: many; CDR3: CSARVGTGETDTQYF; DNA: TGCAGTGCTAGAGTCGGGACAGGGGAGACAGATACGCAGTATTTT
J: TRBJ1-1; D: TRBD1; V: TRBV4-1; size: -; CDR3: CASSHRTGEDTEAFF; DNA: TGCGCCAGCAGCCATCGGACAGGGGAGGACACTGAAGCTTTCTTT
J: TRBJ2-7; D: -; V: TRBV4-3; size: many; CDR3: CASSQDPGYTEQYF; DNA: TGCGCCAGCAGCCAAGATCCGGGATATACCGAGCAGTACTTC
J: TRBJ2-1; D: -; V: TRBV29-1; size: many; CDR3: CSVEDYQLSYNEQFF; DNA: TGCAGCGTTGAAGATTACCAGCTCTCCTACAATGAGCAGTTCTTC
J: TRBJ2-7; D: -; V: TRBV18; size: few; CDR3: CASSPGGDEQYF; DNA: TGTGCCAGCTCACCAGGAGGGGACGAGCAGTACTTC
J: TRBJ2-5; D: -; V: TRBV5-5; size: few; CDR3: CASSLLGTGSETQYF; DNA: TGTGCCAGCAGCTTACTAGGCACAGGGTCCGAGACCCAGTACTTC
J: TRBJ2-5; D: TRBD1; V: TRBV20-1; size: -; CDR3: CSAHTDRDGGETQYF; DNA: TGCAGTGCACATACCGACAGGGATGGAGGAGAGACCCAGTACTTC
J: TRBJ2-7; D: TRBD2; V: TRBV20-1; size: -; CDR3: CSARELAGPAYEQYF; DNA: TGCAGTGCTAGAGAACTAGCGGGACCGGCCTACGAGCAGTACTTC
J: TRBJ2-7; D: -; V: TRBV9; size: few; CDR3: CASSVSGHQAREQYF; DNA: TGTGCCAGCAGCGTATCGGGGCATCAGGCGAGGGAGCAGTACTTC
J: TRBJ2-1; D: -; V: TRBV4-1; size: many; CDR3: CASSQDFSEQFF; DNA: TGCGCCAGCAGCCAAGATTTCAGTGAGCAGTTCTTC
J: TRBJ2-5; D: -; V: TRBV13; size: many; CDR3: CASSFDRSQETQYF; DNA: TGTGCCAGCAGCTTTGACAGAAGCCAAGAGACCCAGTACTTC
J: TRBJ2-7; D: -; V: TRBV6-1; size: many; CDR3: CASTPDGSYEQYF; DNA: TGTGCCAGCACCCCTGACGGTTCCTACGAGCAGTACTTC
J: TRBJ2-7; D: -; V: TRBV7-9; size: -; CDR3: CASSSRVVGHGYEQYF; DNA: TGTGCCAGCAGCTCCAGGGTGGTCGGCCATGGTTACGAGCAGTACTTC
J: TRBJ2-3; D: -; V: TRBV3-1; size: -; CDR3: CASSQDWVVPDTQYF; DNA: TGTGCCAGCAGCCAAGATTGGGTTGTCCCAGATACGCAGTATTTT
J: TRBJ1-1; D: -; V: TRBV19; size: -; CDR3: CASSNGRFEAFF; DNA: TGTGCCAGTAGTAACGGACGGTTTGAAGCTTTCTTT
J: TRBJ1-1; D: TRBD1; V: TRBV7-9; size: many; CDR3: CASSPRRDRGVTEAFF; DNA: TGTGCCAGCAGCCCCCGGCGGGACAGGGGAGTCACTGAAGCTTTCTTT
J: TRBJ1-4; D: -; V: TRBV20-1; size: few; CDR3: CSARVGQGRKLFF; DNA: TGCAGTGCTAGAGTCGGTCAGGGTCGAAAACTGTTTTTT
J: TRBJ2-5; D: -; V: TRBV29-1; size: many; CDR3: CSVAEYQETQYF; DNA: TGCAGCGTTGCAGAGTACCAAGAGACCCAGTACTTC